The clone carrying this T cell receptor beta chain has a handful of counts. Its specificity is unknown. These data are taken from a study of beta chain features in type 1 diabetes. Study-level information: All samples yielded some 100,000,000 examined sorted cells.

TCRB transcripts that were expressed got sequenced, as all of the isolated RNA had been reverse transcribed. The protocol was immunoSEQ multiplex PCR, while the TCRdb copy is restricted to in-frame clones and leaves out a portion. The data hold 250,000 to 300,000 clones, with approximately 8% observed a single time. Whole-study findings and limits: Cells with high TCR expression could be over-represented by cDNA sequencing. TCRB CDR3s from Type 1 diabetes patients were moderately but significantly shorter in all four CD4+ subsets.

Sequenced sample: central memory CD4+ T cells from blood. The origin of this receptor is a woman aged 18-30 years in good health.

The CDR3 region has the DNA TGTGCCAGCAGCCTCCCTCCCCCCCGCAATGAGCAGTTCTTC. The encoded protein is CASSLPPPRNEQFF. The rearrangement joins TRBV9 to TRBJ2-1; no definite D call. Germline V gives CDR1 SGDLS, CDR2 YYNGEE. This CDR3 is built from 14 residues. The V gene lost 4 bases and the J gene lost 6 bases, with 14 bases spanning the gap.